This T cell receptor (beta chain) was sequenced in a study of patients and donors after allogeneic stem cell transplantation (dated by TCRdb to between 2020 and 2021). The CDR3 spans 15 residues, from the cysteine through the phenylalanine. CDR3 DNA is the only sequence kept; it has 45 bases, read in frame from the first base. The germline ends are 15 bases apart after V is trimmed by 2 bases and J by 5 bases. Looking up the germline V gene (reference sequence) yields CDR1 SEHNR and CDR2 FQNEAQ. The method behind the library was RT-PCR. Sequencing relied on a NextSeq 550. TCRdb applied fastp at Q25 and MiXCR to the public reads, then kept only in-frame beta chains. Identical CDR3 proteins give one entry, which carries the most common genes and DNA. The sample includes 95,000 to 120,000 distinct CDR3 sequences, with 35% observed a single time. Roughly 27% of the sample is held by the ten biggest clonotypes.

For this clonotype: Its cognate antigen has yet to be identified. Base qualities were left out, and no much larger clone turns up one base away.

The rearrangement joined TRBV7-9 to TRBJ1-2; D gene: possibly TRBD1, on 5 matching bases. Material for sequencing was blood, either unsorted or a sorted T cell fraction (not recorded which). The clonotype was recovered from a human donor who was either an allogeneic HSCT recipient or a stem cell or donor lymphocyte infusion donor (not recorded which). It is not recorded whose cells these are; they may come from a transplant donor. The nucleotide sequence is given as TGTGCCAGCAGCTTAAGCCCGGGACGGAGTTATGGCTACACCTTC. This is translated as CASSLSPGRSYGYTF.